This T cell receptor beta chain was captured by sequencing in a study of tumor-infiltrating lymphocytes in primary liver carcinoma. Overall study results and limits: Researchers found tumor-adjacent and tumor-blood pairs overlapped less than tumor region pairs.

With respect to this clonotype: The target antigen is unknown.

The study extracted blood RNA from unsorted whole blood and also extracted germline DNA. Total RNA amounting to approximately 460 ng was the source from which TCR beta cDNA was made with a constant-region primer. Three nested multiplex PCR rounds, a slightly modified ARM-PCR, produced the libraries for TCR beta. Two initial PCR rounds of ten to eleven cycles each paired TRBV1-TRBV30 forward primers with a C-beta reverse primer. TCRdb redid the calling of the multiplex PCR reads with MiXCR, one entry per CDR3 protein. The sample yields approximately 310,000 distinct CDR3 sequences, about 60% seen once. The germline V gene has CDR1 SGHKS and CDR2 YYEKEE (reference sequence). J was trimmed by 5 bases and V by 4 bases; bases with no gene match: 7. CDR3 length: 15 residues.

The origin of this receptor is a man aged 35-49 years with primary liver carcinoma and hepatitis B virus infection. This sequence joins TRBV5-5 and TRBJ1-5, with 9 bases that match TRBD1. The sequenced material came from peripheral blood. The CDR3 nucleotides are TGTGCCAGCAGCGGGACAGGGAGGCATGATCAGCCCCAGCATTTT. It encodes CASSGTGRHDQPQHF.